The 2 T cell receptor beta chains presented below share a single source sample, sequenced in a study of shared clonotypes between healthy human individuals. Sequencing used immunoSEQ multiplex PCR; TCRdb keeps in-frame clones, though not all of them. The sample includes hundreds of thousands of clones, 73% of them seen just once. The sequenced material came from memory CD4+ T cells sorted from blood. Subset of the sample: CD45RA-negative fraction. These receptors were collected from a man aged 25-45 years in good health.

This sequence joins TRBV9 and TRBJ2-2; D is undetermined. CDR1 and CDR2 from the germline V gene are SGDLS and YYNGEE. This CDR3 comprises 14 residues. The germline V and J ends were trimmed by 7 bases and 4 bases, with 14 bases remaining between them. The CDR3 DNA follows: TGTGCCAGCTCCTCTAGGGTGGCCACCGGGGAGCTGTTTTTT. Its protein product is CASSSRVATGELFF. The full variable domain, in which reference TRBV9 and TRBJ2-2 provide the parts outside the CDR3, is DSGVTQTPKHLITATGQRVTLRCSPRSGDLSVYWYQQSLDQGLQFLIQYYNGEERAKGNILERFSAQQFPDLHSELNLSSLELGDSALYFCASSSRVATGELFFGEGSRLTVL.

This clone was seen many times. The genes are TRBV5-1 and TRBJ2-2; 7 bases align to TRBD2. The CDR3 loop spans 14 amino acids. V dropped 7 bases and J dropped 2; count of bases not matched to a gene: 5. Germline V gene lookup returns CDR1 SGHRS and CDR2 YFSETQ. The CDR3: CASGAGPNTGELFF. The CDR3 nucleotides read TGCGCCAGCGGAGCGGGGCCTAACACCGGGGAGCTGTTTTTT.